The rows below give T cell receptor beta chains drawn from one sample of a study of cytomegalovirus exposure and HLA in healthy donors. The data were produced by immunoSEQ multiplex PCR, yet TCRdb's version contains in-frame clones alone and is incomplete. Of 120,000 to 150,000 clones in the sample, over 60% were seen once. The specimen was PBMCs. Source of these receptors: a man between 35 and 55 years old in good health and CMV-seropositive. The CDR3 runs from the conserved cysteine through the conserved F or W. D genes are given only for firm matches. Rows give clone size only sometimes, using once, few, many, or a class for an expanded clone.

v_gene	abundance	j_gene	d_gene	CDR3aa	CDR3nt
TRBV5-1	.	TRBJ1-4	.	CASSLRGAGEKLFF	TGCGCCAGCAGCTTACGGGGGGCGGGGGAAAAACTGTTTTTT
TRBV11-3	.	TRBJ2-7	.	CASSPKAGQYF	TGTGCCAGCAGTCCTAAGGCGGGGCAGTACTTC
TRBV29-1	.	TRBJ2-1	.	CSVWTERVYNEQFF	TGCAGCGTTTGGACAGAGAGGGTTTACAATGAGCAGTTCTTC
TRBV28	.	TRBJ2-7	.	CASSRYEQYF	TGTGCCAGCAGTCGGTACGAGCAGTACTTC
TRBV10-3	.	TRBJ1-5	.	CAISESPGQINQPQHF	TGTGCCATCAGTGAGTCCCCCGGACAGATTAATCAGCCCCAGCATTTT
TRBV5-1	.	TRBJ2-2	TRBD2	CASSFAGAGTGELFF	TGCGCCAGCAGCTTCGCGGGAGCCGGCACCGGGGAGCTGTTTTTT
TRBV5-1	.	TRBJ2-7	TRBD1	CASSLDRVSWEQYF	TGCGCCAGCAGCCTGGACAGGGTATCGTGGGAGCAGTACTTC
TRBV5-6	.	TRBJ1-5	TRBD1	CASSLGAGGYNQPQHF	TGTGCCAGCAGCTTGGGGGCAGGGGGCTACAATCAGCCCCAGCATTTT
TRBV7-9	.	TRBJ2-3	TRBD2	CASSFWAGGDTQYF	TGTGCCAGCAGCTTTTGGGCCGGGGGGGATACGCAGTATTTT
TRBV5-1	once	TRBJ1-1	.	CASSLVGGNTEAFF	TGCGCCAGCAGCTTGGTAGGGGGGAACACTGAAGCTTTCTTT
TRBV15	.	TRBJ1-5	.	CATSSRDPSREPQHF	TGTGCCACCAGCAGCCGCGACCCATCGCGGGAGCCCCAGCATTTT
TRBV11-2	.	TRBJ2-7	.	CASSFTPGGEQYF	TGTGCCAGCAGTTTTACCCCGGGTGGCGAGCAGTACTTC
TRBV13	.	TRBJ2-7	.	CASSFQGSYEQYF	TGTGCCAGCAGCTTTCAGGGGTCCTACGAGCAGTACTTC
TRBV27	.	TRBJ2-1	.	CASCKEGNYNHNEQFF	TGTGCCAGCTGTAAGGAGGGGAACTACAACCACAATGAGCAGTTCTTC
TRBV30	.	TRBJ1-1	TRBD1	CAWSVGTGWTEAFF	TGTGCCTGGAGTGTGGGGACAGGGTGGACTGAAGCTTTCTTT
TRBV10-1	.	TRBJ2-7	TRBD2	CASSESGRDEQYF	TGCGCCAGCAGTGAGTCGGGGAGGGACGAGCAGTACTTC
TRBV28	.	TRBJ2-3	.	CASSFSLTKDTQYF	TGTGCCAGCAGTTTCTCGTTAACTAAAGATACGCAGTATTTT
TRBV5-1	.	TRBJ2-3	.	CASSLGGTHGTDTQYF	TGCGCCAGCAGCTTGGGCGGGACCCACGGCACAGATACGCAGTATTTT
TRBV5-1	.	TRBJ2-3	.	CASSLRGTTDTQYF	TGCGCCAGCAGCCTGCGGGGTACAACAGATACGCAGTATTTT
TRBV5-5	.	TRBJ2-7	TRBD1	CASSSRLLRGRDEQYF	TGTGCCAGCAGCTCCAGACTCCTCAGGGGGCGAGACGAGCAGTACTTC
TRBV7-3	.	TRBJ1-5	TRBD1	CASSPTGSEPQHF	TGTGCCAGCAGCCCGACAGGGTCTGAGCCCCAGCATTTT
TRBV7-2	.	TRBJ2-1	.	CASSLATEYNEQFF	TGTGCCAGCAGCTTAGCGACAGAGTACAATGAGCAGTTCTTC
TRBV5-4	.	TRBJ2-1	.	CASRLAGSGSYNEQFF	TGTGCCAGCAGGCTGGCCGGGAGTGGGTCCTACAATGAGCAGTTCTTC
TRBV18	.	TRBJ2-7	TRBD2	CASSPRLADEQYF	TGTGCCAGCTCACCTCGACTAGCCGACGAGCAGTACTTC
TRBV27	.	TRBJ2-3	.	CASTPFGGTDTQYF	TGTGCCAGCACTCCTTTCGGGGGCACAGATACGCAGTATTTT
TRBV2	few	TRBJ2-2	.	CASTPTRTGELFF	TGTGCCAGCACTCCCACGCGGACCGGGGAGCTGTTTTTT
TRBV2	once	TRBJ2-7	TRBD2	CASWTSGRGEQYF	TGTGCCAGCTGGACTAGCGGGAGGGGGGAGCAGTACTTC
TRBV2	.	TRBJ1-1	.	CASSQYMNTEAFF	TGTGCCAGCAGTCAATACATGAACACTGAAGCTTTCTTT
TRBV9	.	TRBJ2-7	.	CASSVGPESYEQYF	TGTGCCAGCAGCGTGGGGCCCGAGTCCTACGAGCAGTACTTC
TRBV10-3	once	TRBJ2-7	TRBD2	CAISESRTSGAREQYF	TGTGCCATCAGTGAGTCAAGGACTAGCGGCGCTCGCGAGCAGTACTTC
TRBV23-1	few	TRBJ2-1	.	CASSQCRTQEGYEQFF	TGCGCCAGCAGTCAATGCCGGACTCAAGAAGGTTATGAGCAGTTCTTC
TRBV5-1	.	TRBJ2-7	.	CASPQATDYEQYF	TGCGCCAGCCCCCAAGCCACAGACTACGAGCAGTACTTC
TRBV4-3	.	TRBJ2-3	.	CASSYAGDRTDTQYF	TGCGCCAGCAGCTACGCAGGGGATCGCACAGATACGCAGTATTTT